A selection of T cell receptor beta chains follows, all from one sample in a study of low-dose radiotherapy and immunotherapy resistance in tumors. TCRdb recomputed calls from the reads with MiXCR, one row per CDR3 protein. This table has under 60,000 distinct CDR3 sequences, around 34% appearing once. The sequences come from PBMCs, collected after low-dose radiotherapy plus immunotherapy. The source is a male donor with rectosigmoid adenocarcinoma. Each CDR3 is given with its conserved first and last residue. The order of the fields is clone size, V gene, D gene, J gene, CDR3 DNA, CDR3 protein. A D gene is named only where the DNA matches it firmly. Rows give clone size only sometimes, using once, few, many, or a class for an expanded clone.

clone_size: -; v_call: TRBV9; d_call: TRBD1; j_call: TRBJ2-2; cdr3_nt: TGTGCCAGCAGCGCAGGGGGAATCACCGGGGAGCTGTTTTTT; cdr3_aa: CASSAGGITGELFF
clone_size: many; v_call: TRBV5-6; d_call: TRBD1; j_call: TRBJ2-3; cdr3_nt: TGTGCCAGCAGCTCCGGGACAGCTAGCACAGATACGCAGTATTTT; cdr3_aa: CASSSGTASTDTQYF
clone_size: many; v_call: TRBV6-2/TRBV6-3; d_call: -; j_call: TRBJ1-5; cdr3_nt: TGTGCCAGCAGTTACATCCAGGGGAATATCGATGAGCCCCAGCATTTT; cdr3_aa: CASSYIQGNIDEPQHF
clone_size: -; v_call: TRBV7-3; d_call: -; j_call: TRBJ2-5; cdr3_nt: TGTGCCAGCAGCCCTGGGACTTTGGAGACCCAGTACTTC; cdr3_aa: CASSPGTLETQYF
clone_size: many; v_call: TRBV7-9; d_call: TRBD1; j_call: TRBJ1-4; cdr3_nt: TGTGCCAGCAGCACCCAGGGACAGCCTAATGAAAAACTGTTTTTT; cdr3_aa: CASSTQGQPNEKLFF
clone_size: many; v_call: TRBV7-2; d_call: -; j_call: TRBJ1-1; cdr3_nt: TGTGCCAGCAGCTTCGTGGGGGGCCAGGCGAACACTGAAGCTTTCTTT; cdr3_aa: CASSFVGGQANTEAFF
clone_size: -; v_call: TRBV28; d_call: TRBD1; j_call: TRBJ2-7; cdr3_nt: TGTGCCAGCACCGCCGTGGACAGGATGATCTACGAGCAGTACTTC; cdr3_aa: CASTAVDRMIYEQYF
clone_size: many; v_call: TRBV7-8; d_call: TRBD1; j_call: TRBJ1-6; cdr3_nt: TGTGCCAGCAGCACGGTCCGGGACAGATATTCACCCCTCCACTTT; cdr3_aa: CASSTVRDRYSPLHF
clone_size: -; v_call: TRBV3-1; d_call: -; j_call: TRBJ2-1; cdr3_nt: TGTGCCAGCAGCCAAGATGGGCTAGCGCAAAATGAGCAGTTCTTC; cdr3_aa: CASSQDGLAQNEQFF
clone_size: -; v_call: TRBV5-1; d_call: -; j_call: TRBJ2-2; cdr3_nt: TGCGCCAGCAGCTTGGTTTCTGGACAGCCGACCACCGGGGAGCTGTTTTTT; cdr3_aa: CASSLVSGQPTTGELFF
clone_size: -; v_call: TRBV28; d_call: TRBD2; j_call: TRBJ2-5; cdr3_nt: TGTGCCAGCAGAGGTGGACTAGCGGGAGAAGAGACCCAGTACTTC; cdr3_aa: CASRGGLAGEETQYF
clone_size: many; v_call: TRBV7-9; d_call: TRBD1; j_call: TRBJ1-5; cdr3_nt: TGTGCCAGCAGCTTTATGTCGCTCGGGACAGGGGGCGGGCAGCCCCAGCATTTT; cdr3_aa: CASSFMSLGTGGGQPQHF